This entry concerns a single TCR beta chain. Its matching antigen is unknown. Method: immunoSEQ multiplex PCR; TCRdb's copy keeps in-frame clones and lacks some. In the table there are millions of clones, around 96% of which are singletons. The source of the sample is a study of shared clonotypes between healthy human individuals. Study context: Three plates each covered CD4 naive and memory; CD8 naive two, CD8 memory one.

Selected positively for CCR7 and CD45RO-negative, naive CD8 cells excluded terminally differentiated effector memory CD45RA+ cells. Recent vaccinations or acute infections were absent in the healthy HIV-negative adult donors. Study observations and caveats: Non-shared clonotypes showed lower generation probabilities than clonotypes common to all four donors. Researchers sampled blood only, noting tissue repertoires likely differ.

Losses at the gene ends were 5 bases for V and 4 bases for J; bases not matched to a gene: 7. This CDR3 is built from 15 residues. Germline CDR1 is SGHRS and CDR2 is YFSETQ. The sequence was collected from a man aged 18 to 35 in good health. The rearrangement links TRBV5-1 to TRBJ2-2, with 8 bases identical to TRBD1. The sample consisted of naive CD8+ T cells sorted from blood. The CDR3 sequence: CASRPGQGSTGELFF. CDR3 nucleotide sequence: TGCGCCAGCAGACCAGGACAGGGTAGCACCGGGGAGCTGTTTTTT.